Described below is a single TCR beta chain sequence and its context. Antigen unknown. This record comes from a study of T cell responses to AZD1222 COVID-19 vaccine. Whole-study results and caveats: Repertoire collection took place solely once the T cell response had peaked. Only a handful of people who got AZD1222 tested seropositive at baseline. As reported, nearly half of all spike-specific TCRs target variant regions that are unmutated. The donor cohort was predominantly white British with a female majority, and clonal diversity may have been underestimated.

Some clones are missing from TCRdb's copy, which holds only in-frame ones; the method was immunoSEQ multiplex PCR. The sample lists 110,000 or so clones, around 89% occurring once. Germline CDR1 and CDR2: MNHEY and SVGAGI. Deletions cut 6 bases from V and 0 bases from J, with 6 bases between. This CDR3 region has 13 residues. This specimen consisted of peripheral blood, obtained 28 days after the second AZD1222 dose. This rearrangement joins TRBV6-5 to TRBJ1-5; D gene ambiguous. The clonotype comes from an adult who received the AZD1222 COVID-19 vaccine. The CDR3 DNA sequence: TGTGCCAGCAGACCATATAGCAATCAGCCCCAGCATTTT. Translation gives CASRPYSNQPQHF.